This entry describes one T cell receptor beta chain. Antigen unknown. These data come from a study of cytomegalovirus exposure and HLA in healthy donors. Regarding the study as a whole: Versus the roughly 690-donor mean, an Asian-associated ancestry cluster reportedly showed fewer N-insertions in a later analysis. Across donors, presence/absence analyses took sequencing depth to be roughly uniform. Later analysis demonstrated an association between a missense DCLRE1C variant and TCR beta V- and J-gene trimming. Later analysis placed DRB1 highest and HLA-C lowest in TCR association rates, which differed by HLA locus.

The CDR3 has 15 residues. Germline CDR1 and CDR2: SNHLY and FYNNEI. V lost 5 bases, J lost 2 bases, and 15 bases lay in between. PCR used 60 Vbeta primers and 13 Jbeta primers. Profiled with immunoSEQ multiplex PCR; TCRdb holds only in-frame clones, not every one. Its table records 93,000 or so clones. The chain couples TRBV2 to TRBJ1-1; D is perhaps TRBD1 (6 bases). The sample taken for sequencing was PBMCs. This receptor was identified in a man aged 35-49 years in good health and CMV-seronegative. This CDR3 reads CASSPPSDRNTEAFF. The DNA for the CDR3 is TGTGCCAGCAGTCCCCCGTCGGACAGAAACACTGAAGCTTTCTTT.